The rows below give T cell receptor beta chains drawn from one sample of a study of CD8 T cells in Susac syndrome. Each CDR3 protein is one row after TCRdb ran MiXCR on the immunoSEQ multiplex PCR reads. The sample lists more than 120,000 distinct CDR3 sequences; approximately 93% were seen once. Specimen: CD4+ T cells from PBMCs. The source of these receptors is a human donor in good health. Each CDR3 is given with its conserved first and last residue. The D gene is left open where the match is weak. Size is omitted from some rows. Given values are once, few, many or a class for expanded clones.

d_gene	j_gene	v_gene	abundance	CDR3aa	CDR3nt
-	TRBJ2-7	TRBV9	-	CASSAIWGEGEQYF	TGTGCCAGCAGCGCAATCTGGGGGGAAGGCGAGCAGTACTTC
TRBD2	TRBJ2-1	TRBV27	-	CASSSPRTSGSRREQFF	TGTGCCAGCAGTTCCCCCCGGACTAGCGGGAGCCGCCGGGAGCAGTTCTTC
TRBD2	TRBJ2-1	TRBV20-1	-	CSAPNPAGGFNEQFF	TGCAGTGCCCCTAACCCAGCGGGAGGGTTCAATGAGCAGTTCTTC
TRBD2	TRBJ2-2	TRBV14	-	CASSHPTQSGSFDGGELFF	TGTGCCAGCAGCCACCCAACCCAGAGCGGGAGTTTTGACGGCGGGGAGCTGTTTTTT
TRBD2	TRBJ2-1	TRBV14	few	CASSPHLLAGGPNEQFF	TGTGCCAGCAGTCCCCACCTCCTGGCGGGAGGGCCCAATGAGCAGTTCTTC
TRBD2	TRBJ2-7	TRBV6-6	-	CASSPTLVGGFYEQYF	TGTGCCAGCAGCCCGACCCTGGTGGGAGGGTTCTACGAGCAGTACTTC
-	TRBJ1-2	TRBV6-5	-	CASTRERGRYGYTF	TGTGCCAGCACCAGGGAACGGGGTCGGTATGGCTACACCTTC
-	TRBJ2-3	TRBV9	-	CASSVDSLRDTQYF	TGTGCCAGCAGCGTAGACTCCCTTAGGGATACGCAGTATTTT
-	TRBJ1-1	TRBV30	-	CASGQTEAFF	TGTGCCTCCGGACAGACTGAAGCTTTCTTT
-	TRBJ1-3	TRBV19	-	CASSTRPGNTIYF	TGTGCCAGTAGTACGCGACCTGGAAACACCATATATTTT
-	TRBJ2-5	TRBV19	-	CASSIGVRETQYF	TGTGCCAGTAGTATCGGGGTCAGGGAGACCCAGTACTTC
TRBD2	TRBJ2-3	TRBV6-1	-	CASSPSGRLDTQYF	TGTGCCAGCAGTCCTAGCGGGAGACTAGATACGCAGTATTTT
TRBD1	TRBJ1-1	TRBV27	-	CASNPDRAPTMNTEAFF	TGTGCCAGCAATCCGGACAGGGCTCCCACCATGAACACTGAAGCTTTCTTT
TRBD2	TRBJ2-3	TRBV20-1	-	CSAVGRRSTDTQYF	TGCAGTGCTGTCGGGAGGCGTAGCACAGATACGCAGTATTTT
TRBD1	TRBJ2-1	TRBV7-9	-	CASSPRDRGRGEQFF	TGTGCCAGCAGCCCTCGGGACAGGGGGCGGGGTGAGCAGTTCTTC
-	TRBJ1-1	TRBV18	-	CASSPPGGGFLLNTEAFF	TGTGCCAGCTCACCACCGGGCGGGGGATTTTTGCTGAACACTGAAGCTTTCTTT
-	TRBJ2-1	TRBV23-1	-	CASSQSEGRGSPSYNEQFF	TGCGCCAGCAGTCAATCAGAAGGTAGGGGGAGCCCCTCCTACAATGAGCAGTTCTTC